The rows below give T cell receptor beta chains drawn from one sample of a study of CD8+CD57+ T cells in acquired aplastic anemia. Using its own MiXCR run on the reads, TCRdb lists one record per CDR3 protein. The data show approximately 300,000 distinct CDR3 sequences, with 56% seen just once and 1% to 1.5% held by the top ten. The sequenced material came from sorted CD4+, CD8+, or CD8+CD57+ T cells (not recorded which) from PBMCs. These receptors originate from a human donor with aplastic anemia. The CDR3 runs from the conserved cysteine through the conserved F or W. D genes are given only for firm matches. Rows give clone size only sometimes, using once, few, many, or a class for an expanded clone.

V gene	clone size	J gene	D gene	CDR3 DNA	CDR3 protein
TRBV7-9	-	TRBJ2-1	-	TGTGCCAGCAGCCAAATCGGGGGCTACAATGAGCAGTTCTTC	CASSQIGGYNEQFF
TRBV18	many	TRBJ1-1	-	TGTGCCAGCTCACCTACAGGGTTGGACACTGAAGCTTTCTTT	CASSPTGLDTEAFF
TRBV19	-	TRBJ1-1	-	TGTGCCAGTAGTACAGGACCTAATGGGAACACTGAAGCTTTCTTT	CASSTGPNGNTEAFF
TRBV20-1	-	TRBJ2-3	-	TGCAGTGCTGACGAAGGAGGGACAGATACGCAGTATTTT	CSADEGGTDTQYF
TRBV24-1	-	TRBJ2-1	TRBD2	TGTGCCACCAGTGCGTCGCGGGGGGGCGGTGAGCAGTTCTTC	CATSASRGGGEQFF
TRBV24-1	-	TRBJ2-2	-	TGTGCCACCAGTTCACCGGGCTCAGAGGGCAGGAACACCGGGGAGCTGTTTTTT	CATSSPGSEGRNTGELFF
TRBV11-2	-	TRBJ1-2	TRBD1	TGTGCCAGCAGCTTCGACAGGGGGGATTATGGCTACACCTTC	CASSFDRGDYGYTF
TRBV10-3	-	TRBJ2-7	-	TGTGCCAGCGCCTACGGTCGCGGAAAATCCTCCTACGAGCAGTACTTC	CASAYGRGKSSYEQYF
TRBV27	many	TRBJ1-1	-	TGTGCCAGCACCGACAGGAACACTGAAGCTTTCTTT	CASTDRNTEAFF
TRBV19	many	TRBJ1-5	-	TGTGCCAGTAGTAAGGGGGGCGGAACCAATCAGCCCCAGCATTTT	CASSKGGGTNQPQHF
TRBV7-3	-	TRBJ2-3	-	TGTGCCAGCAGCGCGACCGGGGGGCAAAGAGATACGCAGTATTTT	CASSATGGQRDTQYF
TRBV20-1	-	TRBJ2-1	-	TGCAGTGCTAGAGATCGGTCTAGAGATTACAATGAGCAGTTCTTC	CSARDRSRDYNEQFF
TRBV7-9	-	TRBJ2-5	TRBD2	TGTGCCAGCAGAGCCCCTAGCGGGAGACCTCAAGAGACCCAGTACTTC	CASRAPSGRPQETQYF
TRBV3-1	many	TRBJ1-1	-	TGTGCCAGCAGCCAAGTAGGGATGTCCGGGGGAACGTTT	CASSQVGMSGGTF
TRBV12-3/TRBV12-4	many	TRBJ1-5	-	TGTGCCAGCAGTTGGTCGAGCAATCAGCCCCAGCATTTT	CASSWSSNQPQHF
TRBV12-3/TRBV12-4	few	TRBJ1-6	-	TGTGCCAGCGGTGGGTATAATTCACCCCTCCACTTT	CASGGYNSPLHF
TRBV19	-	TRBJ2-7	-	TGTGCCAGTAGGGGGTGGGGGGACCACTCCTACGAGCAGTACTTC	CASRGWGDHSYEQYF
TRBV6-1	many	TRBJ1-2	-	TGTGCCAGCAGTGATCTGAGGGAGGGCTACACCTTC	CASSDLREGYTF
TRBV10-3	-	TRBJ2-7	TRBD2	TGTGCCATCAGTGAGACTAGCGGGGGGAAGTCCTACGAGCAGTACTTC	CAISETSGGKSYEQYF
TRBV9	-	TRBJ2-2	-	TGTGCCAGCAGCGCTAGCTCGAACACCGGGGAGCTGTTTTTT	CASSASSNTGELFF
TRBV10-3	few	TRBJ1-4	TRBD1	TGTGCCATCAGAACAGGGGAGGATGAAAAACTGTTTTTT	CAIRTGEDEKLFF
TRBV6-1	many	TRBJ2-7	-	TGTGCCAGCGCCCAGTCGAGCTCCTACGAGCAGTACTTC	CASAQSSSYEQYF
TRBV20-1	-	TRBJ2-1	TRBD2	TGCAGTGCTAGATCCATAGCGGGAGGGCTGGATGAGCAGTTCTTC	CSARSIAGGLDEQFF
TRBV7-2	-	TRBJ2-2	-	TGTGCCAGCAGGCGACAGGCTAGTACCGGGGAGCTGTTTTTT	CASRRQASTGELFF
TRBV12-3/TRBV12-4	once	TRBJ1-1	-	TGTGCCAGCAAAGCAAGGACCCGAAGTGAAGCTTTCTTT	CASKARTRSEAFF
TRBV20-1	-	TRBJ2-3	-	TGCAGTGCTAGAGATAGTGTGGGGAGCACAGATACGCAGTATTTT	CSARDSVGSTDTQYF
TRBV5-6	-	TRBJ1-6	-	TGTGCCAGCAGCTTGGCGGGGGGCCTGGGTAATTCACCCCTCCACTTT	CASSLAGGLGNSPLHF
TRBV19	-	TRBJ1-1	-	TGTGCCAGTTCAGTGACAGGAACTAACACTGAAGCTTTCTTT	CASSVTGTNTEAFF
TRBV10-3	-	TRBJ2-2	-	TGTGCCATCAGCGAACCCGCTGCCGGGGAGCTGTTTTTT	CAISEPAAGELFF
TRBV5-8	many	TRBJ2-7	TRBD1	TGTGCCAGCAGCTCGAGGACAGGGGTTGACTACGAGCAGTACTTC	CASSSRTGVDYEQYF
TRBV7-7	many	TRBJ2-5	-	TGTGCCAGCAGCTTAGGAAGACAGGTTCGAGGAGAGACCCAGTACTTC	CASSLGRQVRGETQYF
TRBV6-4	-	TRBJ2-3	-	TGTGCCAGCAGTGAGTACGGAGGGGGTACAGATACGCAGTATTTT	CASSEYGGGTDTQYF
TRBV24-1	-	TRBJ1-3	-	TGTGCCACCAGTGATAGGGGCCTGACAGGTAGATTCTCTGGAAACACCATATATTTT	CATSDRGLTGRFSGNTIYF
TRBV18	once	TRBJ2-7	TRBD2	TGTGCCAGCTCATCGCTAGTGGGACTAGCGGGATACGAGCAGTACTTC	CASSSLVGLAGYEQYF
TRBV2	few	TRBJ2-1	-	TGTGCCAGCACCAGCTACTTCTACAATGAGCAGTTCTTC	CASTSYFYNEQFF
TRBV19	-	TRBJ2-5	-	TGTGCCAGTAGTATAGTGGCCGCAGGGGGGGAGACCCAGTACTTC	CASSIVAAGGETQYF
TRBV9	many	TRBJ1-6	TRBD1	TGTGCCAGCAGCGCCCGGACAGGGGATTCACCCCTCCACTTT	CASSARTGDSPLHF
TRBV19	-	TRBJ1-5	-	TGTGCCAGTAGTATAGGGTCGCAGGGTTATCAGCCCCAGCATTTT	CASSIGSQGYQPQHF
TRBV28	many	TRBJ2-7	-	TGTGCCAGCAGCCTTTCTCAGTCCCCACCCGAGCAGTACTTC	CASSLSQSPPEQYF
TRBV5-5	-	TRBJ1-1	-	TGTGCCAGCAGCCAGCCCCAACACGAGAACACTGAAGCTTTCTTT	CASSQPQHENTEAFF
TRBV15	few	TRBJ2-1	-	TGTGCCACCAGCAGACCCGGGGGCGATGAGCAGTTCTTC	CATSRPGGDEQFF
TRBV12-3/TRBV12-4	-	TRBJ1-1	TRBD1	TGTGCCAGCAGTTCCCGGACAGGGGTGACTGAAGCTTTCTTT	CASSSRTGVTEAFF
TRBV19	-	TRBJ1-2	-	TGTGCCAGTAGTATTGGGAGGGGGTACTATGGCTACACCTTC	CASSIGRGYYGYTF
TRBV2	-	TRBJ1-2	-	TGTGCCAGCAGAGAACAGGGAGGCTATGGCTACACCTTC	CASREQGGYGYTF
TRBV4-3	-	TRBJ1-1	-	TGCGCCAGCAGCCTGCTACAGGGAGGTAAGACTGAAGCTTTCTTT	CASSLLQGGKTEAFF
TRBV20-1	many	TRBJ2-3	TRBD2	TGCAGTGCTAAAGGACTAGCGGGGGGCAGAGATACGCAGTATTTT	CSAKGLAGGRDTQYF
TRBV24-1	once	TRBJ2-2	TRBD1	TGTGCCACCAGTGGGACAGGGAAGGGCGGGGAGCTGTTTTTT	CATSGTGKGGELFF
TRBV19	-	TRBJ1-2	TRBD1	TGTGCCAGTAGTATCCTGACAGGGTGGTATGGCTACACCTTC	CASSILTGWYGYTF
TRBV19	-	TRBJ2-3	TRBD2	TGTGCCAGTAGTCCTCTAGCGGATCTAATGGATACGCAGTATTTT	CASSPLADLMDTQYF